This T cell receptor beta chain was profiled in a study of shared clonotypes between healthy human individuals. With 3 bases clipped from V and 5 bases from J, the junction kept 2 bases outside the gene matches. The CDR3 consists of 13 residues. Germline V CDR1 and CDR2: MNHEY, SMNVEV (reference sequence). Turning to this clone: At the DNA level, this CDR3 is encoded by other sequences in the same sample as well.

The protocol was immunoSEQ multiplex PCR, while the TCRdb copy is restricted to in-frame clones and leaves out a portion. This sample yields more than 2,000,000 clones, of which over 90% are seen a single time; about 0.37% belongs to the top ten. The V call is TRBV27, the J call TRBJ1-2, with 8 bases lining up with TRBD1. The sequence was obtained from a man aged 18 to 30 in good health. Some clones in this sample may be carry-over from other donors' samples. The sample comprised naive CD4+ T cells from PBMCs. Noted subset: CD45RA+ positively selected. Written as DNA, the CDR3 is TGTGCCAGCAGTTTCAGGGGGCGATATGGCTACACCTTC. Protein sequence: CASSFRGRYGYTF.